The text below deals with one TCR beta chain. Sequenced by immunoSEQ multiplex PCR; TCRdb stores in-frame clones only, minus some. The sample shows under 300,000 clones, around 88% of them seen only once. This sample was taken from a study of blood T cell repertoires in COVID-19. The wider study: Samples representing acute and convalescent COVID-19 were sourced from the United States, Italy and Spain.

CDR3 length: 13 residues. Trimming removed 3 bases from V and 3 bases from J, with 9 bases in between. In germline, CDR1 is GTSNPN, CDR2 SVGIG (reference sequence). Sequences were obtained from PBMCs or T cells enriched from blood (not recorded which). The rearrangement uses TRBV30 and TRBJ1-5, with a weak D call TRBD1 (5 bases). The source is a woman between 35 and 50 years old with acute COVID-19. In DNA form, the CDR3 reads TGTGCCTGGAGCGGCAGGGACAATCAGCCCCAGCATTTT. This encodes CAWSGRDNQPQHF.